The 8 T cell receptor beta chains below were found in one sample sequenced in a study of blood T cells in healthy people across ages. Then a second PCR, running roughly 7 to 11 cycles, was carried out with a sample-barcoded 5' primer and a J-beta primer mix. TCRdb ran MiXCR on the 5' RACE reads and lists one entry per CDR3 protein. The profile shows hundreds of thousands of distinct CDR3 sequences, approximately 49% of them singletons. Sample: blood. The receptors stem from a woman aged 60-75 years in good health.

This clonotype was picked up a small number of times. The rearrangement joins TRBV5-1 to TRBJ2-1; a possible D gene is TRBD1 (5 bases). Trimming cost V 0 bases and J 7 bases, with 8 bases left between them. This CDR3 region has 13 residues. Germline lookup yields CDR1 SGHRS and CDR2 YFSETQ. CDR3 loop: CASSLGQQNEQFF. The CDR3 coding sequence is TGCGCCAGCAGCTTGGGACAGCAGAATGAGCAGTTCTTC. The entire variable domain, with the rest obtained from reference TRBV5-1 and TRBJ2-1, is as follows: KAGVTQTPRYLIKTRGQQVTLSCSPISGHRSVSWYQQTPGQGLQFLFEYFSETQRNKGNFPGRFSGRQFSNSRSEMNVSTLELGDSALYLCASSLGQQNEQFFGPGTRLTVL.

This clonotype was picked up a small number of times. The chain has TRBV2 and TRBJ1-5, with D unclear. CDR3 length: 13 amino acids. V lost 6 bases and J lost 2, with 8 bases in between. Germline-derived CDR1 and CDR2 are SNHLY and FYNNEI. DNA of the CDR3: TGTGCCAGCAGGGGTAGCGGCAATCAGCCCCAGCATTTT. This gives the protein CASRGSGNQPQHF.

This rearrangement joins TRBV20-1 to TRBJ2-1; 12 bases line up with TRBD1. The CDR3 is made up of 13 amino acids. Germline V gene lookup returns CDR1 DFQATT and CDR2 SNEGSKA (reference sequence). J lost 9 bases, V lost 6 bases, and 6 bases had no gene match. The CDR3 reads CSASGTGGGEQFF. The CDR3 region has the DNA TGCAGTGCATCCGGGACAGGGGGCGGTGAGCAGTTCTTC.

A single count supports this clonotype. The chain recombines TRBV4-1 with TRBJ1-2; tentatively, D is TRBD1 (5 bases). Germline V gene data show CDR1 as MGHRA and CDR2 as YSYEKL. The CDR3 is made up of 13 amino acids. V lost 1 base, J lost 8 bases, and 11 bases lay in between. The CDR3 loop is CASSQVGVCGYTF. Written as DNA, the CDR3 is TGCGCCAGCAGCCAAGTGGGGGTGTGCGGCTACACCTTC.

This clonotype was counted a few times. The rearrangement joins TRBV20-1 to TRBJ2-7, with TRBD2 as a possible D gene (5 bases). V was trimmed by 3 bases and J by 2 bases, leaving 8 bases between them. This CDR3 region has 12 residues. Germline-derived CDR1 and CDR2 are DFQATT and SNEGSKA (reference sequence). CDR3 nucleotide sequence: TGCAGTGCTAGGGACTGGACCTACGAGCAGTACTTC. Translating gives CSARDWTYEQYF.

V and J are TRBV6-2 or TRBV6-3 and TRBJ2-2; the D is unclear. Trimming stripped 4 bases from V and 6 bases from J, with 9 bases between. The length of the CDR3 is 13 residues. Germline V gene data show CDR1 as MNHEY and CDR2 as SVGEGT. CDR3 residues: CASSFSTPGELFF. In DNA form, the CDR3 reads TGTGCCAGCAGTTTCTCGACTCCCGGGGAGCTGTTTTTT.

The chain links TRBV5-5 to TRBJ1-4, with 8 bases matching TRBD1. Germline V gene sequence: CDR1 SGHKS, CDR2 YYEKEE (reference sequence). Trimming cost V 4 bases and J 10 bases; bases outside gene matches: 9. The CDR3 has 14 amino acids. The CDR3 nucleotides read TGTGCCAGCAGCATACCGGGACAGGCTGTAAAACTGTTTTTT. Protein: CASSIPGQAVKLFF. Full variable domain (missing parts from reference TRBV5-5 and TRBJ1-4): DAGVTQSPTHLIKTRGQQVTLRCSPISGHKSVSWYQQVLGQGPQFIFQYYEKEERGRGNFPDRFSARQFPNYSSELNVNALLLGDSALYLCASSIPGQAVKLFFGSGTQLSVL.

CDR3 sequence reads: CASSKGGDRTSGSNEQYF. CDR3 sequence (DNA): TGTGCCAGCAGCAAAGGAGGAGACCGGACTAGCGGGAGTAACGAGCAGTACTTC. The chain carries TRBV21-1 and TRBJ2-7; the table names TRBD2, a call not compared with the DNA. TRBV21-1 is recorded as a pseudogene. There are 18 residues in the CDR3.